The clone carrying this TCR beta chain occurred once. No antigen is known for it. Sequencing was performed with immunoSEQ multiplex PCR; in TCRdb, only in-frame clones are kept and a portion is missing. The sample has around 2.3 million clones, nearly 97% seen once. The data derive from a study of shared clonotypes between healthy human individuals. Overall study results and limits: Relative to their counterparts shared across all four donors, non-shared clonotypes exhibited diminished generation probabilities.

Naive CD45RA+ and memory CD45RA-negative subsets were split from CD4+ cells. This sequence originates from a man between 18 and 29 years old in good health. Sequencing was done on a sample of naive CD4+ T cells sorted from blood. The subset denotes: CD45RA+ positively selected.

DNA for the CDR3: TGCGCCAGCAGCTTGGCTAGCGGGGGGTTCTACGAGCAGTACTTC. It specifies CASSLASGGFYEQYF. The V call is TRBV5-1, the J call TRBJ2-7; 11 positions match TRBD2. The germline CDR1 and CDR2 sequences are SGHRS and YFSETQ. The CDR3 is made up of 15 amino acids. V dropped 0 bases and J dropped 3; count of bases not matched to a gene: 2.